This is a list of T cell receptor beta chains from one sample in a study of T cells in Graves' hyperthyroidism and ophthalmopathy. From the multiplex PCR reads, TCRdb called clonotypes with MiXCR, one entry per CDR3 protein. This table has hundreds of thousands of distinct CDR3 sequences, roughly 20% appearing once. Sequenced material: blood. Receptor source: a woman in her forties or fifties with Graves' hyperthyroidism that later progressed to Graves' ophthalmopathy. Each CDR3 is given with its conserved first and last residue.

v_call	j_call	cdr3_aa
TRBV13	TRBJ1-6	CAIPGQGRINSPLHF
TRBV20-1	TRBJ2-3	CSARPLLRGQGNTDTQYF
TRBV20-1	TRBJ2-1	CSADETTGLEQFF
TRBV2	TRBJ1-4	CASSSTAATNEKLFF
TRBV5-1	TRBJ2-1	CASSAEGGPTGFF
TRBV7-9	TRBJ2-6	CASSSPGIGANVLTF
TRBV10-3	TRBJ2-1	CAISESMWTESYNEQFF
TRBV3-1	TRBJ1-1	CASSHDMRGGTEAFF
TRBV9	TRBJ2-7	CASSVFDSSYGQYF
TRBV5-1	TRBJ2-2	CASSHGGAGELFF
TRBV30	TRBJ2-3	CAWSLGRDTQYF
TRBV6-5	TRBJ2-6	CASSQGSRSGANVLTF
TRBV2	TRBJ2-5	CASSEAVGVETQYF
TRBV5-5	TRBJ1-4	CASSWSGTDEKLFF
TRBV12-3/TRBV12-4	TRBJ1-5	CASRRDREGQPQHF
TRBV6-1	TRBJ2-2	CASIGTKNTGELFF
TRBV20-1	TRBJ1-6	CSAPRRGSYNSPLHF
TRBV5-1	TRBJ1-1	CASSPTPGTVNTEAFF
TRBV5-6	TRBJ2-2	CASSRLGELFF
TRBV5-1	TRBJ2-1	CASSPWTGGRDEQFF
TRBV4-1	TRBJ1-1	CASSQDYGGANTEAFF
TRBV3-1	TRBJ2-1	CASSQERSGGSYNEQFF
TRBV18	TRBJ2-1	CASSRLAGGVNEQFF
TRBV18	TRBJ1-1	CASSLWTGENTEAFF
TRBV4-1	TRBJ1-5	CASSQERGSRGLGQPQHF
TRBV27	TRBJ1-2	CASSLAPGTNYGYTF
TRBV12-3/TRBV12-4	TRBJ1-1	CASSEPGGQNTEAFF
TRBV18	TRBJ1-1	CASSPKRGGFTEAFF